This TCR beta chain was recorded in a study of cytomegalovirus exposure and HLA in healthy donors. This CDR3 comprises 14 residues. The V segment lost 4 bases and the J segment 4 bases; nucleotides outside the gene matches: 3. CDR1 is MNHNS and CDR2 is SASEGT in the germline V gene. The table lists this clone with a few counts. The PCR was carried out with 60 Vbeta primers and 13 Jbeta primers. Data came from immunoSEQ multiplex PCR; TCRdb stores just in-frame clones and leaves some out. This table holds about 140,000 clones, about 80% found once. The sequencing input was PBMCs. V gene TRBV6-1 combines with J gene TRBJ1-4, with 7 positions matching TRBD1. The receptor was isolated from a woman aged 18 to 35 in good health and CMV-seropositive. The CDR3 DNA sequence: TGTGCCAGCAGTGGCGGGACAGTTAATGAAAAACTGTTTTTT. This gives the protein CASSGGTVNEKLFF.